The T cell receptor (beta chain) under discussion was sequenced for a study of T cells in localized non-small cell lung cancer. Germline assignment: CDR1 SGHRS and CDR2 YFSETQ. The trim removed 3 bases at V and 7 bases at J, leaving 13 bases unmatched. The CDR3 has 17 amino acids. Study-wide points: The highest T cell clonality was in uninvolved adjacent lung, above tumor. Sequencing, confined to only one tumor region, leaves heterogeneity possible. Across samples, adjacent lung featured a median around 55 of the top 100 tumor clones.

In regard to this clone: Its antigen is currently unknown.

Here immunoSEQ multiplex PCR was the method, and the copy in TCRdb shows in-frame clones only, minus some. The sample lists roughly 48,000 clones, around three quarters occurring once. The clonotype originates from a woman between 35 and 70 years old with stage II lung adenocarcinoma. The input for sequencing was PBMCs, taken before any cancer treatment. V gene TRBV5-1 combines with J gene TRBJ1-4, with 9 bases fitting TRBD1. The CDR3 DNA sequence: TGCGCCAGCAGCTCACCTGCCCTGACAGGGGGTGGTGAAAAACTGTTTTTT. It encodes CASSSPALTGGGEKLFF.